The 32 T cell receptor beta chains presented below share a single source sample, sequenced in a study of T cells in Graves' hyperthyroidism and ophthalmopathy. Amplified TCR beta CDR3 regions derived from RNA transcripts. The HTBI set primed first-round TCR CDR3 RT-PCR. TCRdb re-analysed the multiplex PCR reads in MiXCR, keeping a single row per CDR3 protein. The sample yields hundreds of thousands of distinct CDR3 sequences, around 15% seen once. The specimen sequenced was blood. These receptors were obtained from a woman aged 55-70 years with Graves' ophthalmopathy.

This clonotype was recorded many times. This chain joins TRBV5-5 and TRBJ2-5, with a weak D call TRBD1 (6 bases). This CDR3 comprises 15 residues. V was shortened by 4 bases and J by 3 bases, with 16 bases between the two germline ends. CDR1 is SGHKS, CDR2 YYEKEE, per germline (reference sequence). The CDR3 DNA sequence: TGTGCCAGCAGCCGGACACTACCAGGGGAAGAGACCCAGTACTTC. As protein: CASSRTLPGEETQYF. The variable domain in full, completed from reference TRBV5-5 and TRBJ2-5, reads DAGVTQSPTHLIKTRGQQVTLRCSPISGHKSVSWYQQVLGQGPQFIFQYYEKEERGRGNFPDRFSARQFPNYSSELNVNALLLGDSALYLCASSRTLPGEETQYFGPGTRLLVL.

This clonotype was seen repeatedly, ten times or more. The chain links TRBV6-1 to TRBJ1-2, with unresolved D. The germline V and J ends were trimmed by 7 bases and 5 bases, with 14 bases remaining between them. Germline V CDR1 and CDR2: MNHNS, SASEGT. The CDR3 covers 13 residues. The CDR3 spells CASMVENTYGYTF. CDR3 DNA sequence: TGTGCCAGCATGGTGGAGAACACATATGGCTACACCTTC.

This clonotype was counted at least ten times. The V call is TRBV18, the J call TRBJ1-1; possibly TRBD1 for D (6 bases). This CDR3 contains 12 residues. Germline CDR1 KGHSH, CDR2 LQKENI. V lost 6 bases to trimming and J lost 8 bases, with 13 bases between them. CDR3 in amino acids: CASSFRDKEAFF. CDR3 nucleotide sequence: TGTGCCAGCTCTTTCCGGGACAAGGAAGCTTTCTTT.

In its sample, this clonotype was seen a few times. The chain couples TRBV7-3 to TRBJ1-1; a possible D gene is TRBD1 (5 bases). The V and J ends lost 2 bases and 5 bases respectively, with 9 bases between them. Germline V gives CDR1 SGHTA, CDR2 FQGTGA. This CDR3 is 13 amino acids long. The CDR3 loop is CASSLGAQTEAFF. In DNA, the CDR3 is TGTGCCAGCAGCTTAGGGGCCCAGACTGAAGCTTTCTTT.

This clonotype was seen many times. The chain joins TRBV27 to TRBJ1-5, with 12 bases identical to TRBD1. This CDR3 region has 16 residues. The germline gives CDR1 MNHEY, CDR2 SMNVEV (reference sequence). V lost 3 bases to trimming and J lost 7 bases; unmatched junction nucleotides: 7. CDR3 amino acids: CASSLTGQGAHQPQHF. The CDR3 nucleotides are TGTGCCAGCAGTTTGACGGGACAGGGGGCTCACCAGCCCCAGCATTTT.

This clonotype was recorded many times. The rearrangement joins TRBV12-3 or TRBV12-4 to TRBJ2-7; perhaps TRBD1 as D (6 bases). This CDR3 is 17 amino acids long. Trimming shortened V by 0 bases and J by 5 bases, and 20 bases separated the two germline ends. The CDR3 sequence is CASSLALRGRGEDEQYF. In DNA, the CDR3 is TGTGCCAGCAGTTTAGCGCTAAGAGGCAGGGGCGAGGACGAGCAGTACTTC.

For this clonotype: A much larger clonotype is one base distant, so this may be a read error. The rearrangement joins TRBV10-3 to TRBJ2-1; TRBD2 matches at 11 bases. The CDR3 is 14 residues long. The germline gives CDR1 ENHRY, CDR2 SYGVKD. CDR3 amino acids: CAVSSGGAYNEQFF. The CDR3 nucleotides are TGTGCCGTCAGTAGCGGGGGGGCCTACAATGAGCAGTTCTTC.

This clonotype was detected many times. The CDR3 region is CSARDRRVSSTEAFF. In DNA form, the CDR3 reads TGCAGTGCTAGAGATCGTCGGGTTAGTAGCACTGAAGCTTTCTTT. J is TRBJ1-1 and V is TRBV20-1; D remains unclear. V was trimmed by 0 bases and J by 4 bases, leaving 15 bases between them. The CDR3 is made up of 15 amino acids. Germline lookup yields CDR1 DFQATT and CDR2 SNEGSKA (reference sequence).

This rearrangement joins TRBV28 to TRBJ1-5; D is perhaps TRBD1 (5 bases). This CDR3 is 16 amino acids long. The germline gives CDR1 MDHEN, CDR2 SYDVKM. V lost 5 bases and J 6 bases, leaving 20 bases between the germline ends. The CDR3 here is CASSRLGGGSVQPQHF. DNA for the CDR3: TGTGCCAGCAGTCGGTTAGGTGGGGGAAGCGTTCAGCCCCAGCATTTT. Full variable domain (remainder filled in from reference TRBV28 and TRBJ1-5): DVKVTQSSRYLVKRTGEKVFLECVQDMDHENMFWYRQDPGLGLRLIYFSYDVKMKEKGDIPEGYSVSREKKERFSLILESASTNQTSMYLCASSRLGGGSVQPQHFGDGTRLSIL.

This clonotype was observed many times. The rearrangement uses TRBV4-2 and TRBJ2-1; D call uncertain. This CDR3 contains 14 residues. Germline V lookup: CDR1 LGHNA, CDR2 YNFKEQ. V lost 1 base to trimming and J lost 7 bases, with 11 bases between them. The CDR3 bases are TGTGCCAGCAGCCAAGCGGCGGTTCAAAATGAGCAGTTCTTC. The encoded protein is CASSQAAVQNEQFF.

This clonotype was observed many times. In nucleotides, the CDR3 is TGTGCCATCAGTGAGTCTCGACAGGGATCTCTTGGCTACACCTTC. Its translation: CAISESRQGSLGYTF. V and J are TRBV10-3 and TRBJ1-2, with TRBD1 matching 7 bases. This CDR3 is 15 amino acids long. Trimming cost V 0 bases and J 7 bases; bases outside gene matches: 8. The germline V gene has CDR1 ENHRY and CDR2 SYGVKD.

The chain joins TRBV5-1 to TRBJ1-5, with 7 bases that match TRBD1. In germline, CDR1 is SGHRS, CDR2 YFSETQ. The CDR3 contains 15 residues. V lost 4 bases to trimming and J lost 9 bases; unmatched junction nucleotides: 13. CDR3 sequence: CASSQVSGGIRPQHF. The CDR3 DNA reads TGCGCCAGCAGCCAAGTGTCAGGGGGTATTCGGCCCCAGCATTTT.

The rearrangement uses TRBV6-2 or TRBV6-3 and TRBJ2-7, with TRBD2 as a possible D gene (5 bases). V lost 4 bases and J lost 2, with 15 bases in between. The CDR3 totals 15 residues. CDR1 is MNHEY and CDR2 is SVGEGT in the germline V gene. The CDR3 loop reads CASSSPGEAPYEQYF. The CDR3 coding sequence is TGTGCCAGCAGTTCCCCCGGGGAAGCCCCCTACGAGCAGTACTTC.

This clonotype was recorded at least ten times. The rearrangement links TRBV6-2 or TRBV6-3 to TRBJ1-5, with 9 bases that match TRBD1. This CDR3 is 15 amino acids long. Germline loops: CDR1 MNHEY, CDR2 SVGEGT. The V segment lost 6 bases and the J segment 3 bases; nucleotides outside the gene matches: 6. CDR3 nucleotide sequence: TGTGCCAGCAGCACCGGGACAGGGAACAATCAGCCCCAGCATTTT. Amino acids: CASSTGTGNNQPQHF.

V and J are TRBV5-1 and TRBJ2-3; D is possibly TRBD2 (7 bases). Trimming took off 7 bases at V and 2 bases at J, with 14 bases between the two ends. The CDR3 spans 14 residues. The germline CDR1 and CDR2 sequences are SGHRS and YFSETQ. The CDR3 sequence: CASLRGGVTDTQYF. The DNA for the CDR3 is TGCGCCAGCCTCCGAGGGGGGGTCACAGATACGCAGTATTTT.

The CDR3, as DNA: TGCAGTGCTAGTGGACTAATCACTTACAATGAGCAGTTCTTC. It encodes CSASGLITYNEQFF. The V call is TRBV20-1, the J call TRBJ2-1, with D maybe TRBD2 (6 bases). Looked up from germline, CDR1 is DFQATT and CDR2 is SNEGSKA (reference sequence). The ends were cut back, 3 bases at V and 4 bases at J, with 13 bases in the middle. The CDR3 runs 14 residues.

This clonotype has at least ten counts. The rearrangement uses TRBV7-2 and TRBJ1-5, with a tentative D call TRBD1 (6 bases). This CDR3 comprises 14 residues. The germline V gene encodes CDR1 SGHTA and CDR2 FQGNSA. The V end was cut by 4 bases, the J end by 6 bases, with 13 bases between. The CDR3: CASSWNQGGQPQHF. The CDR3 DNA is TGTGCCAGCAGCTGGAATCAAGGGGGTCAGCCCCAGCATTTT.

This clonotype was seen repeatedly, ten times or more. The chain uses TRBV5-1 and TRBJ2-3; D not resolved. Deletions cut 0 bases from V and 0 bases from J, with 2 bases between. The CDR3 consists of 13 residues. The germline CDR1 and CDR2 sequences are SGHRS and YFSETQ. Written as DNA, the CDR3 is TGCGCCAGCAGCTTGGCAAGCACAGATACGCAGTATTTT. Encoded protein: CASSLASTDTQYF.

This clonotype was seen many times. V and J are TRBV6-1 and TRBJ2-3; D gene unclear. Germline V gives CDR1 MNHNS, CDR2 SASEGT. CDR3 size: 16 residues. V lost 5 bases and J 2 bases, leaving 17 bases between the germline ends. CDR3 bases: TGTGCCAGCAGTACCCCATGGGGTGGGAACACAGATACGCAGTATTTT. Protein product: CASSTPWGGNTDTQYF.

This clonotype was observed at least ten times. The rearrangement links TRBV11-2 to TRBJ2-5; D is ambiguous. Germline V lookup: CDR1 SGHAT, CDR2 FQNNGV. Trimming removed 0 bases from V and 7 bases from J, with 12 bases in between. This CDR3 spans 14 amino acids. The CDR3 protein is CASSLDRQSGTQYF. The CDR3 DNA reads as TGTGCCAGCAGCTTAGACCGGCAGTCTGGGACCCAGTACTTC. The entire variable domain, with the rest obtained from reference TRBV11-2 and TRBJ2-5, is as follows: EAGVAQSPRYKIIEKRQSVAFWCNPISGHATLYWYQQILGQGPKLLIQFQNNGVVDDSQLPKDRFSAERLKGVDSTLKIQPAKLEDSAVYLCASSLDRQSGTQYFGPGTRLLVL.

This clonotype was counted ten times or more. The CDR3 sequence: CASSPVLGSTSGENQPQHF. CDR3 sequence (DNA): TGTGCCAGCAGTCCCGTGTTGGGCAGTACATCGGGGGAGAATCAGCCCCAGCATTTT. The chain recombines TRBV12-3 or TRBV12-4 with TRBJ1-5; tentative D call: TRBD1 (5 bases). V was clipped by 5 bases and J by 4 bases, with 27 bases between them. The CDR3 is made up of 19 amino acids.

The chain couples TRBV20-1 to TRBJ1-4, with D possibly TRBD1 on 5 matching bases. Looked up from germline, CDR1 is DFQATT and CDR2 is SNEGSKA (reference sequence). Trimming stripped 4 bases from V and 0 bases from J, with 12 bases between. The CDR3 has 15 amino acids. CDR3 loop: CSAIHRDSTNEKLFF. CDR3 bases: TGCAGTGCTATACACCGGGACTCAACTAATGAAAAACTGTTTTTT.

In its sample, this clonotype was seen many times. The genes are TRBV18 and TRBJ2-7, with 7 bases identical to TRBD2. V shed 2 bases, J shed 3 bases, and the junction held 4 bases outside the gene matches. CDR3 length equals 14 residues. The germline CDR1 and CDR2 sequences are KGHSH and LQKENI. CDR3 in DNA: TGTGCCAGCTCACCAGGGGGGGGTAACTACGAGCAGTACTTC. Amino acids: CASSPGGGNYEQYF.

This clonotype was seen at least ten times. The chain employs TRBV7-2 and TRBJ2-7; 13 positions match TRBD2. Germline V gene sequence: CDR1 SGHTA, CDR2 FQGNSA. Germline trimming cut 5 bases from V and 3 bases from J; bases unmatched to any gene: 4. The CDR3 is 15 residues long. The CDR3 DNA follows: TGTGCCAGCAGCCGGACTAGCGGGAGTGGCTACGAGCAGTACTTC. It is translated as CASSRTSGSGYEQYF.

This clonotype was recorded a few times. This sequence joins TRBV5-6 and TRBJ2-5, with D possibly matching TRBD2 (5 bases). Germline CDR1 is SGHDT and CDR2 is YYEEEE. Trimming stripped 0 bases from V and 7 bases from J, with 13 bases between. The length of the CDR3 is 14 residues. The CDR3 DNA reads TGTGCCAGCAGCTTGGACTCCGTTAGCGTGACCCAGTACTTC. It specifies CASSLDSVSVTQYF.

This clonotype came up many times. The CDR3 protein is CASSVHRGRRDTQYF. As DNA, the CDR3 is TGTGCCAGCAGTGTACACAGGGGGCGTCGAGATACGCAGTATTTT. The chain combines TRBV6-1 with TRBJ2-3; TRBD1 agrees at 9 bases. CDR1 is MNHNS and CDR2 is SASEGT in the germline V gene. V dropped 4 bases and J dropped 5; count of bases not matched to a gene: 7. The CDR3 runs to 15 residues.

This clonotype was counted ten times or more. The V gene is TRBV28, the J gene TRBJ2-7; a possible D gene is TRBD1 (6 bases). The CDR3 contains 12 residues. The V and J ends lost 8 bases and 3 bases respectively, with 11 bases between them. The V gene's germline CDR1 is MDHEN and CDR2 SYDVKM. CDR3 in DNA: TGTGCCAGCGGGGGCATAGTCTACGAGCAGTACTTC. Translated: CASGGIVYEQYF.

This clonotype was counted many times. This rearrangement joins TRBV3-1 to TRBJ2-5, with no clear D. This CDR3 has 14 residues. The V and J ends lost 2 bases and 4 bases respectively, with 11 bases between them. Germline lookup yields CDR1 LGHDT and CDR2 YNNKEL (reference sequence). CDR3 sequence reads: CASSQRTGRETQYF. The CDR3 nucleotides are TGTGCCAGCAGCCAACGGACCGGAAGAGAGACCCAGTACTTC.

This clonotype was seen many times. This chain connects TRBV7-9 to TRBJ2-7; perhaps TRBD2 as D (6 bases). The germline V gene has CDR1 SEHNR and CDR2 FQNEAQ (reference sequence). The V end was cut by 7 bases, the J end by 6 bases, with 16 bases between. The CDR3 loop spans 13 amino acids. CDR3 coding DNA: TGTGCCAGCATCGCCCGGGGGAACGGCGAGCAGTACTTC. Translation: CASIARGNGEQYF.

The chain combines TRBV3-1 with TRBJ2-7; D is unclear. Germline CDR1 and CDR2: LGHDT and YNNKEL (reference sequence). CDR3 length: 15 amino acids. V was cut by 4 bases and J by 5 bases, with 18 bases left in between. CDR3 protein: CASSPNWNYVDEQYF. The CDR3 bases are TGTGCCAGCAGCCCAAACTGGAACTATGTCGACGAGCAGTACTTC.

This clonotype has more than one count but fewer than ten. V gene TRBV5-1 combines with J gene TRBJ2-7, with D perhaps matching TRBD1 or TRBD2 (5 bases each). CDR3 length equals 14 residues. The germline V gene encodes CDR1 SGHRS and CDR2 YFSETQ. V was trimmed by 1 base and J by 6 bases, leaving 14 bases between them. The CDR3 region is CASSLRSGDGEQYF. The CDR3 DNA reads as TGCGCCAGCAGCTTGAGATCCGGGGACGGCGAGCAGTACTTC. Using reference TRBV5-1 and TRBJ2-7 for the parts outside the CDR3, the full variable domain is KAGVTQTPRYLIKTRGQQVTLSCSPISGHRSVSWYQQTPGQGLQFLFEYFSETQRNKGNFPGRFSGRQFSNSRSEMNVSTLELGDSALYLCASSLRSGDGEQYFGPGTRLTVT.

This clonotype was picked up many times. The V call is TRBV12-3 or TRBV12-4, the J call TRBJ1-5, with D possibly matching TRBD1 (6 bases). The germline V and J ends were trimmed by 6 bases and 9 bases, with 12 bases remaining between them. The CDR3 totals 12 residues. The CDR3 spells CASSHTGPPQHF. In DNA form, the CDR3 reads TGTGCCAGCAGCCATACAGGGCCGCCCCAGCATTTT.